The entry below gives a single T cell receptor beta chain sequence along with its context. Its antigen is unknown. These data originate in a study of cytomegalovirus exposure and HLA in healthy donors. Findings and caveats of the study: An analysis that came later showed most CMV-associated TCR beta chains appearing HLA-restricted. Later analysis demonstrated an association between a missense DCLRE1C variant and TCR beta V- and J-gene trimming. TCR beta V segments were, for the most part, productive about 87% or about 30% of the time in an earlier analysis.

The CDR3 spans 15 residues. The V gene's germline CDR1 is MNHEY and CDR2 SVGAGI. Trimming stripped 3 bases from V and 7 bases from J, with 18 bases between. Use of 60 Vbeta and 13 Jbeta primers characterized the PCR. Per the study methods: As a later analysis found, there were approximately 80 million unique TCR beta chains, of which roughly 11 million were shared. Here immunoSEQ multiplex PCR was the method, and the copy in TCRdb shows in-frame clones only, minus some. V and J calls and clone size follow that table, whereas D and trimming were derived from the DNA. The sample lists roughly 180,000 clones; around 77% were seen once.

The rearrangement links TRBV6-5 to TRBJ1-2; D not resolved. The sequence derives from a woman in her twenties or thirties in good health and CMV-seronegative. The sequenced material came from PBMCs. The chain's CDR3 is CASSYPFGEEGGYTF. As DNA, the CDR3 is TGTGCCAGCAGTTATCCCTTCGGGGAGGAGGGTGGCTACACCTTC.